This is a list of T cell receptor beta chains from one sample in a study of OX40 agonist ivuxolimab in advanced cancers. Sequenced by immunoSEQ multiplex PCR; TCRdb stores in-frame clones only, minus some. The repertoire includes over 5,000 clones, less than 75% of them detected once, and about 69% sits in the top ten. This material consisted of CD4+ or CD8+ T cells sorted from blood, taken in a trial of the OX40 agonist ivuxolimab. These receptors were obtained from an adult with an advanced solid tumor such as melanoma, head and neck, liver or kidney cancer. The CDR3 runs from the conserved cysteine through the conserved F or W. D genes are given only for firm matches. Clone size is given for some rows only: seen once, a few or many times, or a class if the clone is expanded.

d_call clone_size j_call v_call cdr3_aa cdr3_nt
TRBD2 . TRBJ2-2 TRBV2 CASSLRGGQYTGELFF TGTGCCAGCAGCCTCCGGGGGGGCCAGTACACCGGGGAGCTGTTTTTT
. . TRBJ2-2 TRBV7-3 CASSLWGDRLGELFF TGTGCCAGCAGCTTATGGGGGGACCGTCTCGGGGAGCTGTTTTTT
. once TRBJ2-7 TRBV6-1 CASSESGGGDSYYEQYF TGTGCCAGCAGTGAATCTGGAGGGGGGGACAGCTACTACGAGCAGTACTTC
. . TRBJ2-7 TRBV19 CASSGWDNLYEQYF TGTGCCAGCAGCGGGTGGGACAACCTCTACGAGCAGTACTTC
. . TRBJ1-6 TRBV6-1 CATHGGGMYSPLHF TGTGCCACCCACGGGGGAGGGATGTATTCACCCCTCCACTTT
. . TRBJ1-6 TRBV27 CASNPSGGANSPLHF TGTGCCAGCAATCCAAGCGGGGGGGCGAATTCACCCCTCCACTTT
TRBD1 few TRBJ2-1 TRBV6-1 CASRFGTGINNEQFF TGTGCCAGCAGATTCGGGACAGGGATCAACAATGAGCAGTTCTTC
. . TRBJ2-1 TRBV6-1 CASTTYNEQFF TGTGCCAGCACTACCTACAATGAGCAGTTCTTC
. medium-sized TRBJ2-7 TRBV29-1 CSVEDEGSYEQYF TGCAGCGTTGAAGATGAGGGGTCCTACGAGCAGTACTTC
. . TRBJ2-7 TRBV4-3 CASSQDFAYSYEQYF TGCGCCAGCAGCCAAGATTTCGCCTACTCCTACGAGCAGTACTTC
. many TRBJ1-2 TRBV29-1 CSVGSSLGDNYGYTF TGCAGCGTTGGCAGTTCCCTCGGGGACAACTATGGCTACACCTTC
. . TRBJ1-2 TRBV7-2 CASSPRTTAYTF TGTGCCAGCAGCCCCCGGACAACGGCCTACACCTTC
. . TRBJ2-7 TRBV19 CASSIGTAFYEQYF TGTGCCAGTAGTATCGGGACGGCCTTCTACGAGCAGTACTTC
. . TRBJ2-1 TRBV7-9 CASSLVLYNEQFF TGTGCCAGCAGCTTAGTCCTTTACAATGAGCAGTTCTTC
. . TRBJ1-2 TRBV7-7 CASKEEELANYGYTF TGCGCCAGCAAGGAGGAGGAGTTAGCTAACTATGGCTACACCTTC
TRBD1 . TRBJ1-6 TRBV28 CASSFQDLQGVSSPLHF TGTGCCAGCAGCTTCCAGGACCTACAGGGGGTATCTTCACCCCTCCACTTT
. many TRBJ1-4 TRBV4-3 CASSGPVLNEKLFF TGCGCCAGTAGTGGGCCGGTCCTCAATGAAAAACTGTTTTTT
TRBD2 . TRBJ2-7 TRBV9 CASSDPKQGLAGDTVSYEQYF TGTGCCAGCAGCGATCCGAAACAGGGACTAGCGGGGGATACTGTCTCCTACGAGCAGTACTTC
. . TRBJ1-5 TRBV11-1 CASSLAGLQPQHF TGTGCCAGCAGCTTAGCAGGGCTTCAGCCCCAGCATTTT
. . TRBJ2-3 TRBV4-2 CASSQDPVGLVPTDTQYF TGTGCCAGCAGCCAAGATCCGGTCGGTCTGGTTCCCACAGATACGCAGTATTTT
TRBD1 . TRBJ1-1 TRBV6-5 CASSPQGATNTEAFF TGTGCCAGCAGCCCCCAGGGGGCTACGAACACTGAAGCTTTCTTT
. medium-sized TRBJ1-2 TRBV4-2 CASSQDRLVGGLVDYGYTF TGTGCCAGCAGCCAAGATCGGTTAGTTGGGGGGCTGGTGGACTATGGCTACACCTTC
. . TRBJ1-2 TRBV5-8 CASKEEELANYGYTF TGCGCCAGCAAGGAGGAGGAGTTAGCTAACTATGGCTACACCTTC
. . TRBJ2-5 TRBV9 CASSVGTHLAGETQYF TGTGCCAGCAGCGTGGGGACTCACTTGGCTGGAGAGACCCAGTACTTC
. . TRBJ1-1 TRBV5-1 CASSPRGEGNTEAFF TGCGCCAGCAGCCCCCGAGGGGAGGGGAACACTGAAGCTTTCTTT